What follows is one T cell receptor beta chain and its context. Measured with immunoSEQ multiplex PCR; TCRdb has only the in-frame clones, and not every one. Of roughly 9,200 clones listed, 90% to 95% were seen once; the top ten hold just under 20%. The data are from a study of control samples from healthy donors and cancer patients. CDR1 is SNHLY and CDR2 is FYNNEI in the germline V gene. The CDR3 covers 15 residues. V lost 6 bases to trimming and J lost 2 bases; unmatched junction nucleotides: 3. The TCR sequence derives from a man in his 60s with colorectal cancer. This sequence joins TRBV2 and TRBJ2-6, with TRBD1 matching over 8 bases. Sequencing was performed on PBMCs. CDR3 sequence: CASSDRGAGANVLTF. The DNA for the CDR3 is TGTGCCAGCAGCGACAGGGGCGCTGGGGCCAACGTCCTGACTTTC.